This T cell receptor (beta chain) was sequenced during a study of cytomegalovirus exposure and HLA in healthy donors. The CDR3 is made up of 16 amino acids. From germline, CDR1 is SEHNR and CDR2 FQNEAQ (reference sequence). The ends lost 8 bases at V and 1 base at J; junction bases unmatched: 10. The PCR employed 60 Vbeta primers together with 13 Jbeta primers. The protocol was immunoSEQ multiplex PCR, while the TCRdb copy is restricted to in-frame clones and leaves out a portion. The sample holds 100,000 to 150,000 clones, over 80% seen once. The sequenced sample consisted of PBMCs. The sequence came from a boy between 10 and 17 years old in good health and CMV-seronegative. This chain joins TRBV7-9 and TRBJ2-5; TRBD2 agrees at 10 bases. The CDR3 is CASLRTSGSIQETQYF. The CDR3 region has the DNA TGTGCCAGCTTGCGGACTAGCGGATCTATCCAAGAGACCCAGTACTTC.